A selection of T cell receptor beta chains follows, all from one sample in a study of blood T cells in healthy people across ages. TCRdb itself ran the 5' RACE reads through MiXCR, one entry per CDR3 protein. Of roughly 1,000,000 distinct CDR3 sequences in the sample, less than 25% are singletons; the top ten hold approximately 0.75%. The data were also submitted as part of a second study, on T cells of mothers and their children.

The specimen sequenced was blood. These receptors came from a girl between 2 and 10 years old in good health. The CDR3 runs from the conserved cysteine through the conserved F or W. The D gene is left open where the match is weak. The size of a clone is reported for some rows only, either as once, few or many, or as a class for expanded clones.

TRBV6-6,TRBJ2-4,.,.,TGTGCCAGCAGTACGGAAGGGAAGGACATTCAGTACTTC,CASSTEGKDIQYF
TRBV12-3/TRBV12-4,TRBJ2-3,few,TRBD1,TGTGCCAGCAGTTTAGCGACGACAGGGTGGGATACGCAGTATTTT,CASSLATTGWDTQYF
TRBV3-1,TRBJ2-7,few,.,TGTGCCAGCAGCCATAGAGGGAGTGGGGCCTACGAGCAGTACTTC,CASSHRGSGAYEQYF
TRBV7-2,TRBJ1-2,few,.,TGTGCCAGCAGCTTAAGGACTTCACAGTCAAATGGCTACACCTTC,CASSLRTSQSNGYTF
TRBV20-1,TRBJ2-3,many,TRBD2,TGCAGTGCTAGCCCCCTTTTTGGAAGCGGGGGTCCCACAGATACGCAGTATTTT,CSASPLFGSGGPTDTQYF
TRBV28,TRBJ1-2,.,.,TGTGCCAGCAGTTTAAGAGGCGGGATCTATGGCTACACCTTC,CASSLRGGIYGYTF
TRBV7-2,TRBJ2-5,.,TRBD1,TGTGCCAGCAGCTTGAGCCGACAGGGTGGTCGAGAGACCCAGTACTTC,CASSLSRQGGRETQYF
TRBV29-1,TRBJ1-4,.,.,TGCAGCGTTGTTTGGACAGCAACTAATGAAAAACTGTTTTTT,CSVVWTATNEKLFF
TRBV9,TRBJ2-3,few,.,TGTGCCAGCAGCGCGGCAGGGGCTAGCACAGATACGCAGTATTTT,CASSAAGASTDTQYF
TRBV13,TRBJ2-3,.,.,TGTGCCAGCACTCTGGGACCCATCACAGATACGCAGTATTTT,CASTLGPITDTQYF
TRBV24-1,TRBJ2-5,.,TRBD2,TGTGCCACGCAAGCGGGAGTCGTGGAGACCCAGTACTTC,CATQAGVVETQYF
TRBV28,TRBJ2-7,few,TRBD1,TGTGCCAGCAGTCCTGACAGGGGTAGCCCCTACGAGCAGTACTTC,CASSPDRGSPYEQYF
TRBV20-1,TRBJ2-7,.,TRBD2,TGCAGTGCTGGTCGGACTAGCGGGGACTACGAGCAGTACTTC,CSAGRTSGDYEQYF
TRBV20-1,TRBJ2-1,few,TRBD2,TGCAGTGCTAGAGAACGGGCAGCGGGAGGTGAGCAGTTCTTC,CSARERAAGGEQFF
TRBV7-3,TRBJ2-7,few,TRBD1,TGTGCCAGCAGCCGGATGGGACAGGGGCCCTACGAGCAGTACTTC,CASSRMGQGPYEQYF
TRBV4-1,TRBJ1-2,few,.,TGCGCCAGCAGCGGCTACAGAAAATTAATCTATGGCTACACCTTC,CASSGYRKLIYGYTF
TRBV12-3/TRBV12-4,TRBJ2-5,.,.,TGTGCCAGCAGTTTAAGAGGCGGGCAATCCTGGACCCAGTACTTC,CASSLRGGQSWTQYF
TRBV2,TRBJ1-1,.,.,TGTGCCAGCAGACAGGTTCTCGGAGCTTTCTTT,CASRQVLGAFF
TRBV7-3,TRBJ2-3,.,TRBD2,TGTGCCAGCAGCTTAACGGGCTCTATTGCGGGAGGGCACAGAGATACGCAGTATTTT,CASSLTGSIAGGHRDTQYF
TRBV20-1,TRBJ1-5,.,TRBD1,TGCAGTGCTGGGGGACAGAAGAATCAGCCCCAGCATTTT,CSAGGQKNQPQHF
TRBV24-1,TRBJ1-1,few,TRBD1,TGTGCCACCAGGGGCAGGGGGACCACTGAAGCTTTCTTT,CATRGRGTTEAFF
TRBV5-1,TRBJ2-7,.,.,TGCGCCAGCAGCTTGGTAGTCCGCGGAGCCTACGAGCAGTACTTC,CASSLVVRGAYEQYF
TRBV7-2,TRBJ1-2,once,TRBD1,TGTGCCAGCAGTCCCGTGACAGGGCTCTATGGCTACACCTTC,CASSPVTGLYGYTF
TRBV3-1,TRBJ1-3,few,TRBD1,TGTGCCAGCAGCCCCGCAGGGGGGTCCCCTGGAAACACCATATATTTT,CASSPAGGSPGNTIYF
TRBV6-6,TRBJ2-5,.,TRBD1,TGTGCCAGCAGTTACCCGGACAGGGATTCAGAGACCCAGTACTTC,CASSYPDRDSETQYF
TRBV12-3/TRBV12-4,TRBJ2-4,few,.,TGTGCCAGCAGTCCCGGGGAAGCCAAAAACATTCAGTACTTC,CASSPGEAKNIQYF
TRBV7-2,TRBJ2-5,many,.,TGTGCCAGCAGCTTAATAGGCGGGCAAGAGACCCAGTACTTC,CASSLIGGQETQYF
TRBV20-1,TRBJ2-7,.,.,TGCAGTGCTAGGCGACCCACAGGGAATGCGGGGGAGCAGTACTTC,CSARRPTGNAGEQYF
TRBV28,TRBJ2-7,.,.,TGTGCCAGCAGTTTAAGGACCGTCAATGGATACGAGCAGTACTTC,CASSLRTVNGYEQYF
TRBV29-1,TRBJ2-6,few,.,TGCAGCGTTGAAGATACACTGAGGCGGAGAGGGGCCAACGTCCTGACTTTC,CSVEDTLRRRGANVLTF
TRBV29-1,TRBJ1-2,.,TRBD1,TGCAGCGTGTGGGGGGACAGGGGGCCCTATGGTTACACCTTC,CSVWGDRGPYGYTF
TRBV4-3,TRBJ2-2,many,TRBD2,TGCGCCAGCAGCCAAGAGGCGGGGGGCACCGGGGAGCTGTTTTTT,CASSQEAGGTGELFF
TRBV11-2,TRBJ2-3,.,.,TGTGCCAGCAGCTTAGAAGGTAGTCTATCCACAGATACGCAGTATTTT,CASSLEGSLSTDTQYF
TRBV7-2,TRBJ2-7,.,.,TGTGCCAGCAGCTTTGGACTGCCGCAGTACTTC,CASSFGLPQYF
TRBV11-2,TRBJ1-2,.,TRBD1,TGTGCCAGCAGCTCTGACAGGGCCTACTATGGCTACACCTTC,CASSSDRAYYGYTF
TRBV20-1,TRBJ1-1,.,.,TGCAGTGCTAGAGGGGTTGGGACGGCATACACTGAAGCTTTCTTT,CSARGVGTAYTEAFF
TRBV20-1,TRBJ1-1,few,TRBD1,TGCAGTGCTAGAGCGCGTCCCAGGGGGCTCATAGGAACAGGGAACACTGAAGCTTTCTTT,CSARARPRGLIGTGNTEAFF
TRBV20-1,TRBJ2-3,.,.,TGCAGTGCTCCCGGGGATACGCAGTATTTT,CSAPGDTQYF
TRBV27,TRBJ2-7,once,.,TGTGCCGGCAGTTTTTCCCCGGGCCTCTCCTACGAGCAGTACTTC,CAGSFSPGLSYEQYF
TRBV14,TRBJ2-3,.,TRBD2,TGTGCCAGCAGCCAAGTCCCTAGCGGGGATACGCAGTATTTT,CASSQVPSGDTQYF
TRBV9,TRBJ2-5,.,TRBD2,TGTGCCAGCAGCGATAATCCGGGACTAGCCCCGTTGGGGGAGACCCAGTACTTC,CASSDNPGLAPLGETQYF
TRBV20-1,TRBJ1-6,.,.,TGCAGAGTCCCAACCCTCCACTTT,CRVPTLHF
TRBV28,TRBJ1-1,.,.,TGTGCCAGCAGTTTTTGGGGGCAGAACACTGAAGCTTTCTTT,CASSFWGQNTEAFF
TRBV7-2,TRBJ2-7,once,.,TGTGCCAGCAGCTTAGGGGGGGCCGGTGGAGAGCAGTACTTC,CASSLGGAGGEQYF
TRBV23-1,TRBJ2-7,.,TRBD1,TGCGCCAGCAGTCAACAAAACAGGGGGTCCCACCGGTTCGACTACGAGCAGTACTTC,CASSQQNRGSHRFDYEQYF
TRBV9,TRBJ2-3,.,TRBD2,TGTGCCAGCAGCGTAGGACGCGGGGGGGCCGGCACAGATACGCAGTATTTT,CASSVGRGGAGTDTQYF
TRBV14,TRBJ1-5,few,.,TGTGCCAGCAGCCAAGATACGAATAGCAATCAGCCCCAGCATTTT,CASSQDTNSNQPQHF
TRBV12-3/TRBV12-4,TRBJ2-5,.,.,TGTGCCAGCAGTTCATGGGGGACTCATCAAGAGACCCAGTACTTC,CASSSWGTHQETQYF